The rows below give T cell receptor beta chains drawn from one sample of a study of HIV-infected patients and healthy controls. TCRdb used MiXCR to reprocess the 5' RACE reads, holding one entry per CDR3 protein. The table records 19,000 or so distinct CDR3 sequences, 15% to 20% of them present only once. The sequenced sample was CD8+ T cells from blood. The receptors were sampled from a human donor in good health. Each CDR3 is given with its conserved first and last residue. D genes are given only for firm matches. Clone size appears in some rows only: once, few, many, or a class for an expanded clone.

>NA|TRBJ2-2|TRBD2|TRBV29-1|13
CSVRESNTGELFF
TGCAGCGTGCGGGAGTCGAACACCGGGGAGCTGTTTTTT
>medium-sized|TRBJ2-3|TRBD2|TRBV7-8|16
CASSGVAGDRTDTQYF
TGTGCCAGCAGCGGGGTAGCGGGGGACCGCACAGATACGCAGTATTTT
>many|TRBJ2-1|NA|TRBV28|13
CASSSLGRGEQFF
TGTGCCAGCAGTTCTTTGGGTAGGGGTGAGCAGTTCTTC
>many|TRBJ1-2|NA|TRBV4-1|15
CASSQDSVSLYGYTF
TGCGCCAGCAGCCAAGATTCGGTCAGCCTCTATGGCTACACCTTC
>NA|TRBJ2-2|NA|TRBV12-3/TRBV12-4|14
CASSFRSRSGELFF
TGTGCCAGCAGCTTCCGGTCCCGCTCCGGGGAGCTGTTTTTT
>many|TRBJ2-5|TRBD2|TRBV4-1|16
CASSRGYLAVQETQYF
TGCGCCAGCAGCCGAGGATATCTAGCGGTCCAAGAGACCCAGTACTTC
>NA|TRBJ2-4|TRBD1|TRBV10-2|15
CASIRDRGGENIQYF
TGCGCCAGCATCCGGGACAGGGGAGGGGAAAACATTCAGTACTTC
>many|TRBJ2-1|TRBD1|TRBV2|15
CASSDPGQGVHEQFF
TGTGCCAGCAGTGACCCTGGACAGGGCGTCCATGAGCAGTTCTTC
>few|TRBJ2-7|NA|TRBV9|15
CASSGQGQSGGEQYF
TGTGCCAGCAGCGGACAGGGGCAATCGGGGGGGGAGCAGTACTTC
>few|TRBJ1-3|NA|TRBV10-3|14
CAIGGGISGNTIYF
TGTGCCATCGGGGGGGGCATCTCTGGAAACACCATATATTTT
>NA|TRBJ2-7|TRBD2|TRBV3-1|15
CASSRIAGGTYEQYF
TGTGCCAGCAGCCGAATAGCGGGAGGGACCTACGAGCAGTACTTC
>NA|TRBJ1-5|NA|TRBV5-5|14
CASSLDVSNQPQHF
TGTGCCAGCAGCTTGGACGTTAGCAATCAGCCCCAGCATTTT
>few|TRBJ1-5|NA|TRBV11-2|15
CASSLSTGSNQPQHF
TGTGCCAGCAGCTTATCTACAGGGAGCAATCAGCCCCAGCATTTT
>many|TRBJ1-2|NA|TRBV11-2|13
CASSLDGFYGYTF
TGTGCCAGCAGCTTAGACGGCTTCTATGGCTACACCTTC
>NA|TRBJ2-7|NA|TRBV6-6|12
CASSGRPFEQYF
TGTGCCAGCAGTGGACGCCCCTTCGAGCAGTACTTC
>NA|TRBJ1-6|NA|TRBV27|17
CASSTYLQGSYNSPLHF
TGTGCCAGCAGTACCTACTTACAAGGGTCCTATAATTCACCCCTCCACTTT
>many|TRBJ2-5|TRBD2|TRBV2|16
CASSRPGLAAQETQYF
TGTGCCAGCAGTCGACCCGGACTAGCGGCGCAAGAGACCCAGTACTTC
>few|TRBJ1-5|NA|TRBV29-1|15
CSVEDPKNSNQPQHF
TGCAGCGTTGAAGATCCCAAGAATAGCAATCAGCCCCAGCATTTT
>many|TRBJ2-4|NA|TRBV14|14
CASSPRTNKNIQYF
TGTGCCAGCAGCCCCAGGACTAATAAAAACATTCAGTACTTC
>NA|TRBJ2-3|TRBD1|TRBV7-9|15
CASSLGQGITDTQYF
TGTGCCAGCAGCTTAGGACAGGGGATCACAGATACGCAGTATTTT